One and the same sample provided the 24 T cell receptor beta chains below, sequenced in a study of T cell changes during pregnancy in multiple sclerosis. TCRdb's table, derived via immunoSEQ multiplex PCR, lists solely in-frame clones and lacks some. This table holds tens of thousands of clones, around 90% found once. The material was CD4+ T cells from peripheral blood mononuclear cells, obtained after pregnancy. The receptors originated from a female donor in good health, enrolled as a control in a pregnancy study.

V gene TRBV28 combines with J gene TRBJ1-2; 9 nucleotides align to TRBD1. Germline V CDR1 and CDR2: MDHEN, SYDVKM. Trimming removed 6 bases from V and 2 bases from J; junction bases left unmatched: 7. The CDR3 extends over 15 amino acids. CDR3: CASSPSGTGNYGYTF. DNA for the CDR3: TGTGCCAGCAGCCCATCCGGGACAGGGAACTATGGCTACACCTTC.

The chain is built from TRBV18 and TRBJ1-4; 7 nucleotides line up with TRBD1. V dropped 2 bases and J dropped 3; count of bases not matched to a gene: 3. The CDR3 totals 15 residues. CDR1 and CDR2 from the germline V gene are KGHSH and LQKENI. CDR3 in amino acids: CASSPSGGSNEKLFF. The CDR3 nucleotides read TGTGCCAGCTCACCATCAGGGGGTTCTAATGAAAAACTGTTTTTT.

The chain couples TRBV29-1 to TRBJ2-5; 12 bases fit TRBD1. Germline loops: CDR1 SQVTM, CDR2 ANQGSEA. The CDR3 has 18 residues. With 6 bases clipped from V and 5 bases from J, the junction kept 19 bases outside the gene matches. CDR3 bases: TGCAGCGTAGGAAGGTCTTCTAGGGGACAGGGGGCGCGGGAGACCCAGTACTTC. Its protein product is CSVGRSSRGQGARETQYF.

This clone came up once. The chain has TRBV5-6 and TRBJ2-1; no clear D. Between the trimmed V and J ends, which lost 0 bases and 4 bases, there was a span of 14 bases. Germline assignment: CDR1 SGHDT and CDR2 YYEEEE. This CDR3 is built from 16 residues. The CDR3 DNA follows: TGTGCCAGCAGCTTGGATTTGTCAGGCCTTTACAATGAGCAGTTCTTC. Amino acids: CASSLDLSGLYNEQFF. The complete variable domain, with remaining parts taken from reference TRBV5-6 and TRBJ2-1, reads DAGVTQSPTHLIKTRGQQVTLRCSPKSGHDTVSWYQQALGQGPQFIFQYYEEEERQRGNFPDRFSGHQFPNYSSELNVNALLLGDSALYLCASSLDLSGLYNEQFFGPGTRLTVL.

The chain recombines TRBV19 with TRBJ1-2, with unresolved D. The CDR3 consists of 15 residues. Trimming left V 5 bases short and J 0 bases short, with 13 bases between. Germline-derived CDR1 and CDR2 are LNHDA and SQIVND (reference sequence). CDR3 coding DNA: TGTGCCAGTAGTTCAACGTGGTCAGCTAACTATGGCTACACCTTC. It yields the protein CASSSTWSANYGYTF.

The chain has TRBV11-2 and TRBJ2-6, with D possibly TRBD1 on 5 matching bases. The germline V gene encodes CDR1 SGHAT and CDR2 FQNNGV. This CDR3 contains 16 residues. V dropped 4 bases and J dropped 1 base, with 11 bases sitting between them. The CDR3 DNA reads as TGTGCCAGCAGCTCCGGTCAGGGTTCTGGGGCCAACGTCCTGACTTTC. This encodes CASSSGQGSGANVLTF.

The DNA of the CDR3 is TGTGCCAGCAGCCGAGGGGGGAGGGATCAGCCCCAGCATTTT. Its protein is CASSRGGRDQPQHF. The V and J genes are TRBV2 and TRBJ1-5; perhaps TRBD1 as D (6 bases). This CDR3 comprises 14 residues. The germline V gene encodes CDR1 SNHLY and CDR2 FYNNEI. The V end lost 6 bases, the J end lost 5 bases, and 14 bases lay between the germline ends.

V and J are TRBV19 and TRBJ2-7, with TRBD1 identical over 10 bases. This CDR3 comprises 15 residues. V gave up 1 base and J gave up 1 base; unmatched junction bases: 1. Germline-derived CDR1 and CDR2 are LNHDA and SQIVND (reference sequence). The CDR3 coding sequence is TGTGCCAGTAGTATAGGGGGACAGGGGTCCTACGAGCAGTACTTC. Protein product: CASSIGGQGSYEQYF.

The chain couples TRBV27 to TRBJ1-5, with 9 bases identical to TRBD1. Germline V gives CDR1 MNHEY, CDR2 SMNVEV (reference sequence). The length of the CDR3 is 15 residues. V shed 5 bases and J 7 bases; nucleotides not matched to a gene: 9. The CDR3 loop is CASSPGQGRGQPQHF. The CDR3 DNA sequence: TGTGCCAGCAGTCCCGGACAGGGGAGGGGACAGCCCCAGCATTTT.

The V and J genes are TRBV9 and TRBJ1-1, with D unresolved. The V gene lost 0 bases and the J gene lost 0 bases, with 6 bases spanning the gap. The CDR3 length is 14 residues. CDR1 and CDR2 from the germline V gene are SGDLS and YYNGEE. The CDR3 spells CASSVGHLNTEAFF. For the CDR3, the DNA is TGTGCCAGCAGCGTAGGGCATTTGAACACTGAAGCTTTCTTT.

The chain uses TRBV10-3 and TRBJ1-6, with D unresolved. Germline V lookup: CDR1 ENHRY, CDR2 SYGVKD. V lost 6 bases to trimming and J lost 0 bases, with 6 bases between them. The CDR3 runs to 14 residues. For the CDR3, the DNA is TGTGCCATCAGACCGAGCTCCTATAATTCACCCCTCCACTTT. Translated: CAIRPSSYNSPLHF.

The CDR3 bases are TGCAGCGTTCGCAGAGCGTATGAGCAGTTCTTC. Its protein product is CSVRRAYEQFF. The rearrangement uses TRBV29-1 and TRBJ2-1; no clear D. This CDR3 has 11 residues. Germline V gene lookup returns CDR1 SQVTM and CDR2 ANQGSEA. Trimming left V 5 bases short and J 8 bases short, with 10 bases between.

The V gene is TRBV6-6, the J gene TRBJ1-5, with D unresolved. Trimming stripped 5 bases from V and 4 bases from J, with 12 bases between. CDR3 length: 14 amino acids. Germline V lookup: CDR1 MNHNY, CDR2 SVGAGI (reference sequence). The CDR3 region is CASSTQQRNQPQHF. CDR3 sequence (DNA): TGTGCCAGCAGTACCCAACAGAGAAATCAGCCCCAGCATTTT.

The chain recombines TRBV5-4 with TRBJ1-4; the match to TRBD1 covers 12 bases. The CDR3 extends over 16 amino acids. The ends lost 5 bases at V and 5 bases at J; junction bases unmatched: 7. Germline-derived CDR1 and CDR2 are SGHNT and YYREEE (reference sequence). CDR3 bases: TGTGCCAGCAGACCGGGACAGGGGGCCGGAAATGAAAAACTGTTTTTT. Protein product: CASRPGQGAGNEKLFF.

Here the CDR3 DNA reads TGTGCCAGCAGCTTGGTACAGGGATCGTATGGCTACACCTTC. Translation gives CASSLVQGSYGYTF. The J gene is TRBJ1-2, the V gene TRBV5-5; TRBD1 is a possible D gene (6 bases). V was trimmed by 0 bases and J by 5 bases, leaving 11 bases between them. Germline CDR1 SGHKS, CDR2 YYEKEE (reference sequence). The CDR3 length is 14 residues.

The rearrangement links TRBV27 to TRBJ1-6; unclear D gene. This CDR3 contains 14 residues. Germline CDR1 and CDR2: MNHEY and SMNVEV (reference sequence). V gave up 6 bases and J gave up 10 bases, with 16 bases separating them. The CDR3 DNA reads TGTGCCAGCAGCATGGCCGGGTACGGGTCACCCCTCCACTTT. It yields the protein CASSMAGYGSPLHF.

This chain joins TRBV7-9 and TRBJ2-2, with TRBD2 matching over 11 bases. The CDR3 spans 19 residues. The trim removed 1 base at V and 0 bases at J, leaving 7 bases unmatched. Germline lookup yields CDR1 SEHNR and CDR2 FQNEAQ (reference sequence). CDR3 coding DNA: TGTGCCAGCAGCTTAGGGTTTACTAGCGGGGGACCGAACACCGGGGAGCTGTTTTTT. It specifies CASSLGFTSGGPNTGELFF. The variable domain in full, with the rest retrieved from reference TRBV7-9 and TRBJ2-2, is DTGVSQNPRHKITKRGQNVTFRCDPISEHNRLYWYRQTLGQGPEFLTYFQNEAQLEKSRLLSDRFSAERPKGSFSTLEIQRTEQGDSAMYLCASSLGFTSGGPNTGELFFGEGSRLTVL.

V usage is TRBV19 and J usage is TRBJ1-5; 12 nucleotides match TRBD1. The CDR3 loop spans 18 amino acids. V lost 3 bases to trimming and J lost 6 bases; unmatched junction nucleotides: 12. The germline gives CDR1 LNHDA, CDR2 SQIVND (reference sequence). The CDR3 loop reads CASSMDWGQGAVSQPQHF. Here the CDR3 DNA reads TGTGCCAGTAGTATGGATTGGGGACAGGGGGCCGTGAGTCAGCCCCAGCATTTT.

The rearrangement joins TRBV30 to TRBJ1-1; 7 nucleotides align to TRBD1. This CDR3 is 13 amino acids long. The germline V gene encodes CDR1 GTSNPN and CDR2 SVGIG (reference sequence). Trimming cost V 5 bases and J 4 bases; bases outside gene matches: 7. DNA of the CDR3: TGTGCCTGGGCCGACAGGGCAGGCACTGAAGCTTTCTTT. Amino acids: CAWADRAGTEAFF. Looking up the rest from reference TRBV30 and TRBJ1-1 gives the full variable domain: SQTIHQWPATLVQPVGSPLSLECTVEGTSNPNLYWYRQAAGRGLQLLFYSVGIGQISSEVPQNLSASRPQDRQFILSSKKLLLSDSGFYLCAWADRAGTEAFFGQGTRLTVV.

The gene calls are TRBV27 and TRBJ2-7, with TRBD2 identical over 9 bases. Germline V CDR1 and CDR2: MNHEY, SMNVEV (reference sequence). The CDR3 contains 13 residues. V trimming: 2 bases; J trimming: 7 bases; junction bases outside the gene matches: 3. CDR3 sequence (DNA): TGTGCCAGCAGTTTAGCGGGAGGGCCGGAGCAGTACTTC. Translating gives CASSLAGGPEQYF.

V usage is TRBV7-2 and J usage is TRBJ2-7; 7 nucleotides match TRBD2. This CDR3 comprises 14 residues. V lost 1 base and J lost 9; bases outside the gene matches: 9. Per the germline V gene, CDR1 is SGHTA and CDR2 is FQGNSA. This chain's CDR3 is CASSLEISGLGQYF. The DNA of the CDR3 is TGTGCCAGCAGCTTAGAAATTAGCGGGTTGGGGCAGTACTTC. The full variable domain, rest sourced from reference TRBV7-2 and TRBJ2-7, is GAGVSQSPSNKVTEKGKDVELRCDPISGHTALYWYRQSLGQGLEFLIYFQGNSAPDKSGLPSDRFSAERTGGSVSTLTIQRTQQEDSAVYLCASSLEISGLGQYFGPGTRLTVT.

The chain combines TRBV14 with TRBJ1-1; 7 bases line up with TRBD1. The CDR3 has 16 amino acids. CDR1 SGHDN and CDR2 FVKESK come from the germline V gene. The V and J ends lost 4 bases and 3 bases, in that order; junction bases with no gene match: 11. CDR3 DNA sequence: TGTGCCAGCAGCCCCAGACAGGGCCAATACGACACTGAAGCTTTCTTT. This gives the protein CASSPRQGQYDTEAFF.

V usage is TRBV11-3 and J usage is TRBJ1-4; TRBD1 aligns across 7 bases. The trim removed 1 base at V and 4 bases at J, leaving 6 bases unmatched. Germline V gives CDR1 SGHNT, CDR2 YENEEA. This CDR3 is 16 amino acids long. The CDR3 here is CASSLAQGVINEKLFF. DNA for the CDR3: TGTGCCAGCAGCTTAGCGCAGGGGGTGATTAATGAAAAACTGTTTTTT.

The CDR3 loop is CASRTFWDRHYEQYF. In DNA, the CDR3 is TGTGCCAGTCGAACCTTTTGGGACAGACACTACGAGCAGTACTTC. This rearrangement joins TRBV6-1 to TRBJ2-7, with 7 nucleotides matching TRBD1. This CDR3 is built from 15 residues. Germline V CDR1 and CDR2: MNHNS, SASEGT. J was trimmed by 3 bases and V by 9 bases; bases with no gene match: 14.